This TCR beta chain came from a study of tumor-infiltrating lymphocytes in primary liver carcinoma. The wider study: Patients' primary liver carcinoma was surgically resected. Spanning 30 to 69 years of age, the patients were men and women.

Looked up from germline, CDR1 is SEHNR and CDR2 is FQNEAQ (reference sequence). The CDR3 is made up of 14 amino acids. V shed 4 bases and J shed 2 bases, with 12 bases lying between them. Study-level results: Pairs comparing tumor with adjacent tissue or blood overlapped less than pairs drawn from tumor regions.

This clonotype has more than one count but fewer than ten. Its target is unknown. Researchers drew blood RNA from unsorted whole blood and extracted germline DNA as well. The researchers produced TCR beta cDNA from approximately 460 ng total RNA with a constant-region primer. What produced the TCR beta libraries was three nested multiplex PCR rounds using slightly modified ARM-PCR. A C-beta reverse primer was combined with TRBV1-TRBV30 forward primers in the first two PCR rounds, and each round had approximately 10 cycles. Using its own MiXCR run on the multiplex PCR reads, TCRdb lists one record per CDR3 protein. The sample has fewer than 250,000 distinct CDR3 sequences; approximately 64% are singletons.

Sequenced material: peripheral blood. The TCR was taken from a woman between 55 and 75 years old with primary liver carcinoma and hepatitis B virus infection. The chain is built from TRBV7-9 and TRBJ2-7; D might be TRBD1 (6 bases). The CDR3 sequence: CASSSRTDPYEQYF. The CDR3 DNA follows: TGTGCCAGCAGCTCGCGGACAGACCCCTACGAGCAGTACTTC.